Detailed here is one TCR beta chain. This sample was taken from a study of T cells in localized non-small cell lung cancer. Per the germline V gene, CDR1 is DFQATT and CDR2 is SNEGSKA (reference sequence). Trimming took 6 bases from V and 10 from J; bases not matched to a gene: 4. This CDR3 has 11 amino acids. Libraries were prepared by immunoSEQ multiplex PCR; TCRdb keeps only in-frame clonotypes and omits some of them. The repertoire includes tens of thousands of clones, 70% to 90% of them detected once, and around 20% sits in the top ten. V is TRBV20-1 and J is TRBJ2-1; 9 bases line up with TRBD1. This specimen was peripheral blood, taken before any cancer treatment. This clonotype was obtained from a woman aged 40-70 years with stage I squamous cell lung carcinoma. CDR3 loop: CSADRGLEQFF. DNA of the CDR3: TGCAGTGCGGACAGGGGTTTGGAGCAGTTCTTC.